Below are 16 T cell receptor beta chains sequenced from a single sample in a study of blood T cell repertoires in COVID-19. Repertoires were generated with immunoSEQ multiplex PCR, while TCRdb's copy carries only in-frame clones and drops some. Among 350,000 to 450,000 clones listed, 85% to 90% were seen once. The sequenced sample consisted of PBMCs or T cells enriched from blood (not recorded which). All receptors come from a man younger than 45 who had recovered from COVID-19.

The chain joins TRBV7-6 to TRBJ2-7; tentatively, D is TRBD2 (5 bases). This CDR3 has 13 residues. CDR1 is SGHVS and CDR2 is FNYEAQ in the germline V gene. V lost 1 base and J 6 bases, leaving 10 bases between the germline ends. In nucleotides, the CDR3 is TGTGCCAGCAGCTTAGAAGGAGGCTTCGAGCAGTACTTC. This codes for CASSLEGGFEQYF.

This clone was seen a single time. The chain is built from TRBV10-2 and TRBJ2-5, with unresolved D. Trimming removed 5 bases from V and 2 bases from J, with 6 bases in between. CDR1 and CDR2 from the germline V gene are WSHSY and SAAADI. This CDR3 is built from 12 residues. CDR3 sequence: CASSWLQETQYF. CDR3 DNA sequence: TGCGCCAGCAGTTGGCTTCAAGAGACCCAGTACTTC.

The gene calls are TRBV6-1 and TRBJ1-3; D remains unclear. The CDR3 totals 12 residues. In germline, CDR1 is MNHNS, CDR2 SASEGT. V lost 7 bases and J 2 bases, leaving 6 bases between the germline ends. The CDR3 nucleotides read TGTGCCAGCAATCAGGCTGGAAACACCATATATTTT. The encoded protein is CASNQAGNTIYF.

The chain joins TRBV15 to TRBJ2-2, with 8 bases aligning to TRBD1. V lost 0 bases to trimming and J lost 7 bases; unmatched junction nucleotides: 10. This CDR3 is 17 amino acids long. Germline V gene data show CDR1 as LNHNV and CDR2 as YYDKDF (reference sequence). The CDR3 protein is CATSRDQDRARRGELFF. In DNA, the CDR3 is TGTGCCACCAGCAGAGATCAGGACAGGGCGAGGCGCGGGGAGCTGTTTTTT.

The V and J genes are TRBV6-5 and TRBJ1-3; possibly TRBD1 for D (6 bases). The CDR3 is 16 residues long. Trimming stripped 0 bases from V and 0 bases from J, with 9 bases between. The germline V gene encodes CDR1 MNHEY and CDR2 SVGAGI. This CDR3 reads CASSYSDSHSGNTIYF. As DNA, the CDR3 is TGTGCCAGCAGTTACTCGGACAGCCACTCTGGAAACACCATATATTTT.

CDR3: CASSLQEGEKLFF. As DNA, the CDR3 is TGTGCCAGCAGTTTACAGGAGGGGGAAAAACTGTTTTTT. V gene TRBV28 combines with J gene TRBJ1-4; possibly TRBD1 for D (5 bases). Germline CDR1 MDHEN, CDR2 SYDVKM. The CDR3 contains 13 residues. The ends were cut back, 2 bases at V and 8 bases at J, with 9 bases in the middle.

This rearrangement joins TRBV9 to TRBJ1-6, with D perhaps TRBD1 (6 bases). Trimming took 4 bases from V and 10 from J, leaving 15 bases between them. Germline V gene data show CDR1 as SGDLS and CDR2 as YYNGEE. This CDR3 is built from 14 residues. In DNA form, the CDR3 reads TGTGCCAGCAGCTTAGGGGGGGAGGAATCACCCCTCCACTTT. Residues: CASSLGGEESPLHF.

The genes are TRBV19 and TRBJ1-1, with D perhaps TRBD1 (6 bases). From germline, CDR1 is LNHDA and CDR2 SQIVND (reference sequence). CDR3 length: 12 amino acids. Trimming stripped 7 bases from V and 14 bases from J, with 20 bases between. The CDR3 region is CASTQGSSRFFF. The CDR3 nucleotides read TGTGCCAGTACCCAGGGGAGTTCGAGATTCTTCTTT.

V and J are TRBV18 and TRBJ1-2; no definite D call. The CDR3 covers 14 residues. In germline, CDR1 is KGHSH, CDR2 LQKENI. The V gene lost 2 bases and the J gene lost 4 bases, with 11 bases spanning the gap. The DNA of the CDR3 is TGTGCCAGCTCACCAGTCCCCGAGGCCTATGGCTACACCTTC. Amino acid sequence: CASSPVPEAYGYTF.

This clone was recorded only once. The chain uses TRBV2 and TRBJ1-2; possible D gene TRBD1, 6 bases. This CDR3 comprises 13 residues. The V end was cut by 3 bases, the J end by 4 bases, with 9 bases between. Germline CDR1 reads SNHLY; CDR2 reads FYNNEI. The CDR3 DNA reads as TGTGCCAGCAGTGACCCAGGGGCCTATGGCTACACCTTC. This gives the protein CASSDPGAYGYTF.

J is TRBJ2-1 and V is TRBV6-1; 8 bases fit TRBD2. Germline V lookup: CDR1 MNHNS, CDR2 SASEGT. The CDR3 contains 15 residues. J gave up 0 bases and V 5 bases, and 3 bases lay outside the gene matches. The CDR3 coding sequence is TGTGCCAGCAGTCCGGGGGGGAGCTCCTACAATGAGCAGTTCTTC. This encodes CASSPGGSSYNEQFF.

This chain links TRBV28 with TRBJ2-5; the D gene is possibly TRBD2 (5 bases). The CDR3 loop spans 14 amino acids. The V end was cut by 8 bases, the J end by 5 bases, with 18 bases between. Germline CDR1 MDHEN, CDR2 SYDVKM. Written as DNA, the CDR3 is TGTGCCAGCGTCCAAGCGGAGCTATCCGAGACCCAGTACTTC. Translating gives CASVQAELSETQYF.

J is TRBJ1-4 and V is TRBV11-1; 9 bases align to TRBD1. The germline V gene has CDR1 SGHAT and CDR2 FQDESV (reference sequence). This CDR3 has 14 residues. The V segment lost 4 bases and the J segment 7 bases; nucleotides outside the gene matches: 4. The CDR3 loop is CASSSQTGGEKLFF. As DNA, the CDR3 is TGTGCCAGCAGCTCGCAGACAGGGGGTGAAAAACTGTTTTTT.

The chain is built from TRBV4-2 and TRBJ1-1, with D maybe TRBD1 (6 bases). The germline V gene has CDR1 LGHNA and CDR2 YNFKEQ. V was cut by 2 bases and J by 4 bases, with 8 bases left in between. The CDR3 is 13 amino acids. The CDR3 loop is CASSQTGPTEAFF. In DNA form, the CDR3 reads TGTGCCAGCAGCCAAACAGGGCCCACTGAAGCTTTCTTT.

This chain links TRBV13 with TRBJ2-7; 9 bases fit TRBD2. V lost 0 bases and J lost 4; bases outside the gene matches: 7. Germline-derived CDR1 and CDR2 are PRHDT and FYEKMQ (reference sequence). CDR3 length: 16 residues. The CDR3 is CASSLGHSGRGYEQYF. In DNA form, the CDR3 reads TGTGCCAGCAGCTTAGGCCATAGCGGGAGAGGGTACGAGCAGTACTTC.

The chain combines TRBV2 with TRBJ1-4; D gene unclear. CDR3 length: 14 amino acids. CDR1 is SNHLY and CDR2 is FYNNEI in the germline V gene. Trimming left V 7 bases short and J 4 bases short, with 13 bases between. The CDR3 spells CASTRGALNEKLFF. The DNA for the CDR3 is TGTGCCAGCACCCGTGGAGCACTTAATGAAAAACTGTTTTTT.